These 8 T cell receptor beta chains came from one sample sequenced in a study of blood T cell repertoires in COVID-19. The data were produced by immunoSEQ multiplex PCR, yet TCRdb's version contains in-frame clones alone and is incomplete. There are about 440,000 clones in the sample; about 92% occur only once, and 0.6% lies in the top ten. The sequenced sample consisted of PBMCs or T cells enriched from blood (not recorded which). The receptors originated from a man between 18 and 29 years old who had recovered from COVID-19.

The chain carries TRBV4-1 and TRBJ1-1, with a tentative D call TRBD1 (5 bases). The V end lost 0 bases, the J end lost 6 bases, and 17 bases lay between the germline ends. CDR3 length: 16 residues. CDR1 MGHRA and CDR2 YSYEKL come from the germline V gene. The CDR3 sequence: CASSQEGGGVRAEAFF. CDR3 DNA sequence: TGCGCCAGCAGCCAAGAAGGAGGAGGGGTCAGAGCTGAAGCTTTCTTT.

The chain combines TRBV30 with TRBJ1-5; the match to TRBD1 covers 7 bases. Germline V gene sequence: CDR1 GTSNPN, CDR2 SVGIG (reference sequence). Unmatched junction bases numbered 4, after V lost 3 bases and J lost 2 bases. The CDR3 runs 14 residues. CDR3: CAWRQGKGNQPQHF. The CDR3 nucleotides read TGTGCCTGGAGACAGGGGAAAGGCAATCAGCCCCAGCATTTT.

The rearrangement uses TRBV2 and TRBJ1-3; tentative D call: TRBD1 (6 bases). The germline V and J ends were trimmed by 5 bases and 4 bases, with 15 bases remaining between them. The germline CDR1 and CDR2 sequences are SNHLY and FYNNEI. The CDR3 spans 15 residues. The CDR3 spells CASSSRDRSGNTIYF. CDR3 coding DNA: TGTGCCAGCAGTTCCCGTGACAGGTCGGGAAACACCATATATTTT.

The chain uses TRBV19 and TRBJ2-5; D is unresolved. Trimming pared 5 bases from V and 1 base from J, leaving 8 bases between. CDR3 size: 13 residues. Germline values: CDR1 LNHDA, CDR2 SQIVND (reference sequence). This CDR3 is CASSYSTQETQYF. Written as DNA, the CDR3 is TGTGCCAGTAGTTACAGTACCCAAGAGACCCAGTACTTC.

The chain employs TRBV2 and TRBJ1-3; D unresolved. The germline gives CDR1 SNHLY, CDR2 FYNNEI. Trimming cost V 2 bases and J 4 bases, with 9 bases left between them. The CDR3 runs to 14 residues. The CDR3 is CASSEPARGNTIYF. Here the CDR3 DNA reads TGTGCCAGCAGTGAACCGGCGCGGGGAAACACCATATATTTT. The variable domain in full, with the rest retrieved from reference TRBV2 and TRBJ1-3, is EPEVTQTPSHQVTQMGQEVILRCVPISNHLYFYWYRQILGQKVEFLVSFYNNEISEKSEIFDDQFSVERPDGSNFTLKIRSTKLEDSAMYFCASSEPARGNTIYFGEGSWLTVV.

This clone has only one observation. This chain connects TRBV3-1 (or the pseudogene TRBV3-2) to TRBJ2-2, with TRBD2 as a possible D gene (6 bases). Deletions cut 10 bases from V and 6 bases from J, with 24 bases between. The CDR3 totals 16 residues. Germline CDR1 and CDR2: LGHDT and YNNKEL (reference sequence). CDR3 in DNA: TGTGCCACCTATTCGCCAGGGAGGACGTGGTCCGGGGAGCTGTTTTTT. Amino acids: CATYSPGRTWSGELFF.

The chain joins TRBV27 to TRBJ1-5; 8 bases are a match to TRBD1. CDR1 is MNHEY, CDR2 SMNVEV, per germline (reference sequence). Trimming removed 0 bases from V and 5 bases from J; junction bases left unmatched: 9. This CDR3 has 17 amino acids. The CDR3 here is CASSLSLVRGLDQPQHF. CDR3 DNA: TGTGCCAGCAGTTTATCCTTAGTCAGGGGGCTGGATCAGCCCCAGCATTTT.

The rearrangement uses TRBV5-4 and TRBJ1-4; TRBD1 is a possible D gene (6 bases). CDR3 length: 12 residues. Germline loops: CDR1 SGHNT, CDR2 YYREEE (reference sequence). With 5 bases removed from V and 5 bases from J, the gap between germline ends came to 7 bases. The CDR3 loop reads CASRQGNEKLFF. CDR3 in DNA: TGTGCCAGCAGACAGGGCAATGAAAAACTGTTTTTT.